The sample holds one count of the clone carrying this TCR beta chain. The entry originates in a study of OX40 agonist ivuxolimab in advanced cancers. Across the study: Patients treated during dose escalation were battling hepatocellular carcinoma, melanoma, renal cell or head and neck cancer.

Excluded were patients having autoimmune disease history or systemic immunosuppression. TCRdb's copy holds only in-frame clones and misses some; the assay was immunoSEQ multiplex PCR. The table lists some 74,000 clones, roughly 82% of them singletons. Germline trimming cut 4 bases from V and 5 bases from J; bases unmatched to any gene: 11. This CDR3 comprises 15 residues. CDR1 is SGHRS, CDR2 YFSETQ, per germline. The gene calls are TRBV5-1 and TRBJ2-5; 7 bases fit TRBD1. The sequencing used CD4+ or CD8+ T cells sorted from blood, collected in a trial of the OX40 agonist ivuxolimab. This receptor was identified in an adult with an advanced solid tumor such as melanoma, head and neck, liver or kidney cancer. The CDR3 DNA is TGCGCCAGCAGCACCAATACAGGGGCGGAGGAGACCCAGTACTTC. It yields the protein CASSTNTGAEETQYF.